The clone carrying this T cell receptor (beta chain) was detected a few times. Its antigen is currently unknown. V lost 2 bases and J 6 bases, leaving 4 bases between the germline ends. Germline CDR1 is LNHDA and CDR2 is SQIVND (reference sequence). The CDR3 consists of 11 residues. TCRdb reanalysed the 5' RACE reads using MiXCR and keeps one entry per CDR3 protein. The sample contains tens of thousands of distinct CDR3 sequences, about 7.3% of which appear only once. This sample is part of a study of T cells after yellow fever vaccination. General study points: Although the secondary response was weaker, it peaked faster, at day 5 versus 15. Clonotypes appearing in both CD4 and CD8 compartments existed, and their share was small.

The sequencing used CD8+ T cells sorted from PBMCs, collected approximately 11 days after the first yellow fever vaccination. This sequence joins TRBV19 and TRBJ1-1, with unresolved D. This receptor was taken from a man aged 18-30 years who received the YFV17D yellow fever vaccine. CDR3 coding DNA: TGTGCCAGTAGTATATCGGCTGAAGCTTTCTTT. Translating gives CASSISAEAFF. The whole variable domain, filled in from reference TRBV19 and TRBJ1-1, reads DGGITQSPKYLFRKEGQNVTLSCEQNLNHDAMYWYRQDPGQGLRLIYYSQIVNDFQKGDIAEGYSVSREKKESFPLTVTSAQKNPTAFYLCASSISAEAFFGQGTRLTVV.